This section outlines one T cell receptor (beta chain) sequence together with its context. Antigen unknown. This specimen comes from a study of T cell responses to AZD1222 COVID-19 vaccine. Study conclusions and caveats: Regions 160-218 and 743-854 held dominance among vaccine-associated CD4 TCRs, which spanned spike.

Measured with immunoSEQ multiplex PCR; TCRdb has only the in-frame clones, and not every one. The table records tens of thousands of clones, roughly nine tenths of them present only once. After removal of 3 bases from V and 2 bases from J, the junction contained 10 bases not matched to a gene. CDR1 KGHSH and CDR2 LQKENI come from the germline V gene. The CDR3 is 17 amino acids. The chain combines TRBV18 with TRBJ1-2; 9 nucleotides line up with TRBD1. This sequence was found in an adult who received the AZD1222 COVID-19 vaccine. This specimen was peripheral blood, taken 28 days after the second AZD1222 dose. The CDR3 bases are TGTGCCAGCTCACCTTCGTACAGGACAGGGGACAACTATGGCTACACCTTC. Amino acid sequence: CASSPSYRTGDNYGYTF.